These T cell receptor beta chains were read from a single sample in a study of neoadjuvant anti-PD-1 for oral cavity cancer. The table came from immunoSEQ multiplex PCR; TCRdb's copy has only in-frame clones and leaves some out. The data contain about 9,000 clones, approximately 60% of them seen just once; the ten biggest clones take up over 6.5%. The source was tumor tissue, collected before nivolumab (anti-PD-1) treatment. These receptor sequences come from a person aged 35-79 years with oral cavity squamous cell carcinoma. CDR3s include the opening cysteine and the closing phenylalanine or tryptophan. The order of the fields is D gene, V gene, J gene, clone size, CDR3 protein, CDR3 DNA. A D gene is named only where the DNA matches it firmly. The size of a clone is reported for some rows only, either as once, few or many, or as a class for expanded clones.

-	TRBV28	TRBJ2-7	-	CASTLQGRVRVEQYF	TGTGCCAGCACCCTCCAGGGCAGGGTGAGGGTCGAGCAGTACTTC
-	TRBV28	TRBJ1-2	-	CASSLGTANYGYTF	TGTGCCAGCAGTTTAGGGACCGCTAACTATGGCTACACCTTC
-	TRBV10-3	TRBJ1-1	few	CAIKSDTQNTEAFF	TGTGCCATCAAGTCGGATACTCAGAACACTGAAGCTTTCTTT
-	TRBV9	TRBJ1-1	-	CASSVLGADSEAFF	TGTGCCAGCAGCGTATTGGGCGCGGACAGTGAAGCTTTCTTT
-	TRBV10-3	TRBJ2-7	few	CAISGLVYEQYF	TGTGCCATCAGTGGTCTGGTCTACGAGCAGTACTTC
TRBD2	TRBV29-1	TRBJ2-1	-	CSVGVGAGDYNEQFF	TGCAGCGTTGGAGTCGGAGCGGGGGATTACAATGAGCAGTTCTTC
TRBD2	TRBV5-1	TRBJ2-3	-	CASSLGSGRLGDTQYF	TGCGCCAGCAGCTTGGGTAGCGGGAGATTAGGAGATACGCAGTATTTT
-	TRBV2	TRBJ1-2	-	CANPSTPNYGYTF	TGTGCCAACCCGAGTACCCCTAACTATGGCTACACCTTC
-	TRBV6-1	TRBJ1-1	-	CASSNNRDTEAFF	TGTGCCAGCAGTAATAACAGGGACACTGAAGCTTTCTTT
-	TRBV27	TRBJ1-1	once	CASSGWGRGTEAFF	TGTGCCAGCAGTGGGTGGGGCAGGGGAACTGAAGCTTTCTTT
-	TRBV27	TRBJ2-1	-	CASSALSRNEQFF	TGTGCCAGCAGTGCCTTATCGAGGAATGAGCAGTTCTTC
-	TRBV5-6	TRBJ1-5	-	CASSLSGPNQPQHF	TGTGCCAGCAGCTTGTCAGGTCCCAATCAGCCCCAGCATTTT
-	TRBV7-4	TRBJ1-5	-	CASRPLGGGRQPQHF	TGTGCCAGCAGACCTCTGGGGGGGGGCAGGCAGCCCCAGCATTTT
-	TRBV27	TRBJ1-5	-	CASSLGSGDQPQHF	TGTGCCAGCAGTTTGGGATCCGGCGATCAGCCCCAGCATTTT
-	TRBV6-1	TRBJ2-7	-	CASSELGGEQYF	TGTGCCAGCAGTGAATTGGGCGGCGAGCAGTACTTC
TRBD1	TRBV18	TRBJ1-5	-	CASSRDRTHQPQHF	TGTGCCAGCTCACGGGACAGAACCCATCAGCCCCAGCATTTT
TRBD1	TRBV9	TRBJ1-2	-	CASSDTGAGGYGYTF	TGTGCCAGCAGCGACACAGGGGCCGGGGGCTATGGCTACACCTTC
TRBD1	TRBV5-4	TRBJ2-7	few	CASSPSRDRDYEQYF	TGTGCCAGCAGCCCCTCCCGGGACAGGGACTACGAGCAGTACTTC
-	TRBV7-3	TRBJ2-7	-	CASSSGVVSYEQYF	TGTGCCAGCAGCTCCGGGGTAGTTTCCTACGAGCAGTACTTC
TRBD1	TRBV10-3	TRBJ2-5	medium-sized	CATLETGGEETQYF	TGTGCCACGCTAGAGACAGGGGGCGAAGAGACCCAGTACTTC
TRBD1	TRBV10-2	TRBJ1-2	-	CATGTGSNYGYTF	TGCGCCACCGGGACAGGGAGTAACTATGGCTACACCTTC
TRBD1	TRBV5-1	TRBJ1-1	-	CASSGQGTGKMNTEAFF	TGCGCCAGCAGCGGCCAGGGGACAGGGAAAATGAACACTGAAGCTTTCTTT
-	TRBV21-1	TRBJ1-3	-	CASRVRQRNTIYF	TGTGCCAGCAGGGTGCGACAGCGAAACACCATATATTTT
TRBD2	TRBV12-5	TRBJ2-1	few	CASGLGTGREDQFF	TGTGCTAGTGGTTTGGGTACAGGTCGGGAGGATCAGTTCTTC
-	TRBV19	TRBJ2-3	-	CASSRGGGAMEDTQYF	TGTGCCAGTAGTAGGGGAGGGGGGGCCATGGAAGATACGCAGTATTTT
TRBD2	TRBV28	TRBJ2-7	-	CASGRDRRYEQYF	TGTGCCAGCGGGAGGGACCGCCGCTACGAGCAGTACTTC
-	TRBV29-1	TRBJ1-2	few	CSVEGDNYGYTF	TGCAGCGTTGAAGGAGATAACTATGGCTACACCTTC
-	TRBV27	TRBJ1-1	-	CASRKGSPTTEAFF	TGTGCCAGCAGGAAAGGGTCTCCGACCACTGAAGCTTTCTTT
TRBD1	TRBV6-6	TRBJ2-5	-	CASSYTLDRGGETQYF	TGTGCCAGCAGTTACACCCTGGACAGGGGAGGTGAGACCCAGTACTTC
TRBD2	TRBV27	TRBJ2-2	-	CASSLGTRLAGELFF	TGTGCCAGCAGTTTGGGGACTAGGTTAGCCGGGGAGCTGTTTTTT
-	TRBV5-4	TRBJ2-7	-	CASSRDTGYEQYF	TGTGCCAGCAGCAGGGATACAGGTTACGAGCAGTACTTC
-	TRBV5-1	TRBJ1-5	-	CASSLVSREGSNQPQHF	TGCGCCAGCAGCTTGGTAAGCAGGGAAGGGAGCAATCAGCCCCAGCATTTT
-	TRBV2	TRBJ1-2	-	CASSESAELSYTF	TGTGCCAGCAGTGAATCCGCCGAGCTTTCCTACACCTTC
-	TRBV27	TRBJ2-3	-	CASSFGVSTDTQYF	TGTGCCAGCAGTTTTGGTGTGAGCACAGATACGCAGTATTTT
-	TRBV28	TRBJ1-2	few	CASSFRTAVYGYTF	TGTGCCAGCAGTTTTAGGACAGCGGTCTATGGCTACACCTTC
TRBD2	TRBV19	TRBJ2-4	-	CASSIPRSGKNIQYF	TGTGCCAGTAGTATCCCACGTAGCGGGAAAAACATTCAGTACTTC